The 21 T cell receptor beta chains below were found in one sample sequenced in a study of identical twins. Each CDR3 protein is one row after TCRdb ran MiXCR on the 5' RACE reads. Here the sample spans around 1.7 million distinct CDR3 sequences, about 32% being singletons. The specimen sequenced was cord blood. These receptors were taken from a newborn girl in good health.

This clonotype was seen more than once but under ten times. This sequence joins TRBV20-1 and TRBJ2-1; 11 nucleotides match TRBD2. CDR3 length: 16 amino acids. Germline values: CDR1 DFQATT, CDR2 SNEGSKA (reference sequence). V shed 1 base, J shed 6 bases, and the junction held 8 bases outside the gene matches. The CDR3 here is CSARGASGRPRNEQFF. CDR3 in DNA: TGCAGTGCTAGAGGGGCTAGCGGGAGGCCTCGCAATGAGCAGTTCTTC.

V and J are TRBV7-2 and TRBJ2-4; D uncertain. The end of the DNA aligns better with TRBJ2-7, so the J call may be wrong. Germline CDR1 reads SGHTA; CDR2 reads FQGNSA. The CDR3 totals 15 residues. CDR3 in amino acids: CASSLGGSPAAEQYF. CDR3 nucleotide sequence: TGTGCCAGCAGCTTAGGTGGAAGTCCAGCTGCCGAGCAGTACTTC.

The chain recombines TRBV7-8 with TRBJ1-5; unclear D gene. CDR1 SGHVS and CDR2 FQNEAQ come from the germline V gene. Trimming removed 1 base from V and 5 bases from J, with 12 bases in between. There are 15 residues in the CDR3. The CDR3 here is CASSLGAGEYQPQHF. As DNA, the CDR3 is TGTGCCAGCAGCTTAGGGGCAGGAGAGTATCAGCCCCAGCATTTT.

The V call is TRBV25-1, the J call TRBJ2-7, with D maybe TRBD1 (6 bases). CDR3 size: 13 residues. Trimming left V 2 bases short and J 3 bases short, with 8 bases between. Per the germline V gene, CDR1 is MGHDK and CDR2 is SYGVNS. For the CDR3, the DNA is TGTGCCAGCAGTGAAAAAGGGGGCTACGAGCAGTACTTC. This translates into CASSEKGGYEQYF.

CDR3 sequence (DNA): TGTGCCACCAGTGTTACAACCGGGACAGGGTTGACCGGGGAGCTGTTTTTT. Its protein product is CATSVTTGTGLTGELFF. J is TRBJ2-2 and V is TRBV24-1, with 9 nucleotides matching TRBD1. Losses at the gene ends were 5 bases for V and 5 bases for J; bases not matched to a gene: 11. The CDR3 loop spans 17 amino acids. Germline V gives CDR1 KGHDR, CDR2 SFDVKD.

The sample holds a few counts of this clonotype. The CDR3 nucleotides read TGTGCCAGCAGGGTCTATTCCGGCGAAAAACTGTTTTTT. Translating it yields CASRVYSGEKLFF. This sequence joins TRBV12-3 or TRBV12-4 and TRBJ1-4; D is uncertain. The CDR3 is 13 amino acids. V lost 6 bases to trimming and J lost 8 bases, with 13 bases between them.

This clonotype was found a few times. The chain links TRBV19 to TRBJ2-7; possibly TRBD2 for D (6 bases). With 6 bases removed from V and 9 bases from J, the gap between germline ends came to 18 bases. Germline loops: CDR1 LNHDA, CDR2 SQIVND (reference sequence). The CDR3 sequence is 13 residues long. CDR3: CASSVRDSTRQYF. The CDR3 coding sequence is TGTGCCAGTAGCGTGCGGGATTCTACGAGGCAGTACTTC.

This clonotype came up a few times. The chain uses TRBV5-1 and TRBJ2-7; weak D call: TRBD2 (6 bases). The CDR3 is 14 residues long. V lost 1 base, J lost 4 bases, and 12 bases lay in between. Germline V CDR1 and CDR2: SGHRS, YFSETQ. CDR3 DNA: TGCGCCAGCAGCTTGACTAGCTCAAAGTACGAGCAGTACTTC. Encoded protein: CASSLTSSKYEQYF.

This clonotype has just a few counts. The J gene is TRBJ2-7, the V gene TRBV28, with 10 bases matching TRBD1. CDR3 length: 16 amino acids. V lost 2 bases, J lost 4 bases, and 8 bases stayed unmatched. CDR1 and CDR2 (germline): MDHEN, SYDVKM. The CDR3 DNA is TGTGCCAGCAGTTTAAGCCCGGGACAGGGGATGTACGAGCAGTACTTC. Its protein product is CASSLSPGQGMYEQYF.

The sample holds one count of this clonotype. CDR3 DNA sequence: TGTGCCAGCAGCCCGCCTCCTAGCGGGCACCACAATGAGCAGTTCTTC. This sequence encodes CASSPPPSGHHNEQFF. V gene TRBV5-4 combines with J gene TRBJ2-1, with TRBD2 matching over 8 bases. CDR1 is SGHNT, CDR2 YYREEE, per germline (reference sequence). The CDR3 runs 16 residues. J gave up 5 bases and V 4 bases, and 11 bases lay outside the gene matches.

The gene calls are TRBV7-2 and TRBJ2-2; 12 positions agree with TRBD2. Trimming at V came to 5 bases and at J to 6 bases, leaving 4 bases not matched to a gene. CDR1 is SGHTA, CDR2 FQGNSA, per germline. The CDR3 totals 15 residues. CDR3 residues: CASSRRLAGAGELFF. CDR3 bases: TGTGCCAGCAGCCGCAGACTAGCGGGAGCCGGGGAGCTGTTTTTT.

The table lists this clonotype with a few counts. As DNA, the CDR3 is TGTGCCAGCAGTGAACTAAGGGGCAAGACCTACGAGCAGTACTTC. It specifies CASSELRGKTYEQYF. V is TRBV6-1 and J is TRBJ2-7; TRBD1 is a possible D gene (5 bases). The V and J ends lost 2 bases and 2 bases respectively, with 13 bases between them. From germline, CDR1 is MNHNS and CDR2 SASEGT. This CDR3 contains 15 residues.

The V gene is TRBV20-1, the J gene TRBJ1-6; D not resolved. There are 15 residues in the CDR3. Trimming stripped 0 bases from V and 5 bases from J, with 11 bases between. Germline lookup yields CDR1 DFQATT and CDR2 SNEGSKA (reference sequence). CDR3 sequence (DNA): TGCAGTGCTAGAGATCCGGGAAACAATAATTCACCCCTCCACTTT. This encodes CSARDPGNNNSPLHF.

This clonotype was detected many times. The chain joins TRBV29-1 to TRBJ2-7; D is uncertain. CDR1 is SQVTM, CDR2 ANQGSEA, per germline. This CDR3 is built from 11 residues. Trimming shortened V by 4 bases and J by 7 bases, and 11 bases separated the two germline ends. For the CDR3, the DNA is TGCAGCGTTGGATCGGATACAGAGCAGTACTTC. It yields the protein CSVGSDTEQYF.

The V and J genes are TRBV10-2 and TRBJ2-7; 11 bases fit TRBD1. With 3 bases clipped from V and 0 bases from J, the junction kept 4 bases outside the gene matches. Germline CDR1 WSHSY, CDR2 SAAADI. The CDR3 loop spans 16 amino acids. The CDR3 DNA sequence: TGCGCCAGCAGTGACCGGGGACAGGGGGGCTCCTACGAGCAGTACTTC. Its protein is CASSDRGQGGSYEQYF.

J is TRBJ2-3 and V is TRBV20-1, with 9 bases aligning to TRBD2. V lost 5 bases, J lost 2 bases, and 5 bases stayed unmatched. The CDR3 runs 14 residues. Germline values: CDR1 DFQATT, CDR2 SNEGSKA (reference sequence). The CDR3 nucleotides are TGCAGTGCTCGACTAGCGGAGAACACAGATACGCAGTATTTT. Protein sequence: CSARLAENTDTQYF.

The chain links TRBV5-1 to TRBJ2-2, with D hard to call. Trimming shortened V by 0 bases and J by 0 bases, and 9 bases separated the two germline ends. CDR3 length equals 16 residues. Germline V gene data show CDR1 as SGHRS and CDR2 as YFSETQ. The CDR3 bases are TGCGCCAGCAGCTTGGTTCGGACCCCGAACACCGGGGAGCTGTTTTTT. The encoded protein is CASSLVRTPNTGELFF.

This chain links TRBV6-1 with TRBJ1-6; D remains unclear. Trimming cost V 2 bases and J 8 bases, with 10 bases left between them. The CDR3 is 14 amino acids. Looked up from germline, CDR1 is MNHNS and CDR2 is SASEGT. CDR3 DNA sequence: TGTGCCAGCAGTGAAAAGGTCTTGTATTCACCCCTCCACTTT. Its protein is CASSEKVLYSPLHF.

This clonotype was counted only a few times. The rearrangement joins TRBV20-1 to TRBJ2-7, with D perhaps TRBD2 (6 bases). Germline CDR1 and CDR2: DFQATT and SNEGSKA (reference sequence). The CDR3 covers 13 residues. Trimming removed 6 bases at V and 2 bases at J, with 14 bases between. The CDR3 nucleotides read TGCAGTGCCCGCGGGGTATCCGCCTACGAGCAGTACTTC. It specifies CSARGVSAYEQYF.

This clonotype was seen only a few times. For the CDR3, the DNA is TGTGCCACCAGTGATTTCTCGACAGGGAAATCGCCCCAGCATTTT. Protein: CATSDFSTGKSPQHF. The rearrangement links TRBV24-1 to TRBJ1-5, with 7 bases aligning to TRBD1. This CDR3 region has 15 residues. The germline CDR1 and CDR2 sequences are KGHDR and SFDVKD. V dropped 1 base and J dropped 9; count of bases not matched to a gene: 8.

V gene TRBV7-2 combines with J gene TRBJ2-3, with D tentatively TRBD2 (7 bases). Trimming shortened V by 1 base and J by 8 bases, and 16 bases separated the two germline ends. The CDR3 totals 15 residues. Germline-derived CDR1 and CDR2 are SGHTA and FQGNSA. The CDR3 protein is CASSLGGGPKGTQYF. The CDR3 nucleotides read TGTGCCAGCAGCTTAGGGGGGGGCCCGAAGGGTACGCAGTATTTT.